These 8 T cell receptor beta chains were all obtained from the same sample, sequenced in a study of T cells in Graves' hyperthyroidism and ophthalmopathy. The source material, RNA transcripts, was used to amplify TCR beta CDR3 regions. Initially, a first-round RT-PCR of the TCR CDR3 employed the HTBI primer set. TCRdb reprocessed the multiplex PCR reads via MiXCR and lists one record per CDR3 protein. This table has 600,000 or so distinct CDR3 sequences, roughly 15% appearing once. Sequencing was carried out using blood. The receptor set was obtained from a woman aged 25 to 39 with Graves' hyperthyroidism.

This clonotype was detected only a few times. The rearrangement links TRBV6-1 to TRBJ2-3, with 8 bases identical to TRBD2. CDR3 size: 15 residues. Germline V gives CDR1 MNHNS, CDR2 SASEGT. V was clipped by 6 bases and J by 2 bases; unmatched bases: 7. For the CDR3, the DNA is TGTGCCAGCAGCCTTAGCGGGACCCACACAGATACGCAGTATTTT. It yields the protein CASSLSGTHTDTQYF.

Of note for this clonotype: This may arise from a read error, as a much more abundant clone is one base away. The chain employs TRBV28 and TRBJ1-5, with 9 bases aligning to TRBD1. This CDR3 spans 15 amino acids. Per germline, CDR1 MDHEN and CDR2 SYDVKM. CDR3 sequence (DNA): TGTACCAGCCTCCGTCCCGGGACAGGGAATCAGCCCCAGCATTTT. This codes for CTSLRPGTGNQPQHF.

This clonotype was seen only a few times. In DNA, the CDR3 is TGTGCCAGCAGTGAATTCTTTAGTACAGGCAACCAAGAGACCCAGTACTTC. It is translated as CASSEFFSTGNQETQYF. The gene calls are TRBV25-1 and TRBJ2-5; possibly TRBD1 for D (5 bases). V lost 1 base, J lost 0 bases, and 15 bases lay in between. The CDR3 is made up of 17 amino acids. Germline CDR1 MGHDK, CDR2 SYGVNS.

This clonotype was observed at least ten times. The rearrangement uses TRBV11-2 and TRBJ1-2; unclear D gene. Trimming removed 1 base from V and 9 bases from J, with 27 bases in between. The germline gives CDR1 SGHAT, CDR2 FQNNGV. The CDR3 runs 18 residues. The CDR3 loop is CASSLGSGGRTDGFSYTF. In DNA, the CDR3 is TGTGCCAGCAGCTTAGGCTCGGGTGGGCGGACGGACGGCTTTAGCTACACCTTC.

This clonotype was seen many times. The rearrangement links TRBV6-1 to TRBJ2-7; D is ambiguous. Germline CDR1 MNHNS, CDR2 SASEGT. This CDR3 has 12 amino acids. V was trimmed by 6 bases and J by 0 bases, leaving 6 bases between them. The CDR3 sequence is CASSKNSYEQYF. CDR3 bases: TGTGCCAGCAGCAAAAACTCCTACGAGCAGTACTTC.

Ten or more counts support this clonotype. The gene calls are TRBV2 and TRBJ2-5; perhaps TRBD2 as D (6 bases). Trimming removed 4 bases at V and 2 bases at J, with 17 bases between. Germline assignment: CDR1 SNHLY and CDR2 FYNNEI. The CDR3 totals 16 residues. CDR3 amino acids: CASSGGTHLAQETQYF. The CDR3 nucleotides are TGTGCCAGCAGTGGGGGGACCCACCTAGCGCAAGAGACCCAGTACTTC.

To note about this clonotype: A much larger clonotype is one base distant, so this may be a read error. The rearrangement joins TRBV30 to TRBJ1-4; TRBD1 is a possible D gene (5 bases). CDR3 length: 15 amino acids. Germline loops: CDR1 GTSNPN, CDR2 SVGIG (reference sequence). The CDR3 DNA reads TGTGCCCGGAGTGTAACTAGGGGTACTAATGAAAAACTGTTTTTT. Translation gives CARSVTRGTNEKLFF.

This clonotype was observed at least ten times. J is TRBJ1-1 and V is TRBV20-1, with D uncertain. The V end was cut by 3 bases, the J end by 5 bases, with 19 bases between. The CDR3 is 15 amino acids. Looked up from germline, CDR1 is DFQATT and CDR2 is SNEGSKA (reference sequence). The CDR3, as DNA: TGCAGTGCTAGGGGCTTTACTGGGGATTGGACTGAAGCTTTCTTT. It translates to CSARGFTGDWTEAFF.